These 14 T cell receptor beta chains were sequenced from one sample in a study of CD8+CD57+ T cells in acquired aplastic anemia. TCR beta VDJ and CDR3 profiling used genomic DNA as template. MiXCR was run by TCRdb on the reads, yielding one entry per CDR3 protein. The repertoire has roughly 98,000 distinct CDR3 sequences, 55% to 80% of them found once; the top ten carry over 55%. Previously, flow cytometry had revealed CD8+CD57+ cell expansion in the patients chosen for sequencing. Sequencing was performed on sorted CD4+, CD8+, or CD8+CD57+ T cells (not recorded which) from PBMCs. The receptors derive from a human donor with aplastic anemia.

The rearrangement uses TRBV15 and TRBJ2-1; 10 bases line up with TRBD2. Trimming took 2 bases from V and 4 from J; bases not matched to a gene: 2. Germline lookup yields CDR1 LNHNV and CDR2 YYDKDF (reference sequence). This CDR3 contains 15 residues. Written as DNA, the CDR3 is TGTGCCACCAGCAGACTAGCGGGAGAGTACAATGAGCAGTTCTTC. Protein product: CATSRLAGEYNEQFF.

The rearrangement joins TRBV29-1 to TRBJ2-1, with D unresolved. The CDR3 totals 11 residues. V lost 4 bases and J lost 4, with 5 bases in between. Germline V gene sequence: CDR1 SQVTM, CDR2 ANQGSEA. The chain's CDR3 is CSVAGYNEQFF. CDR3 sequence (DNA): TGCAGCGTTGCTGGGTACAATGAGCAGTTCTTC.

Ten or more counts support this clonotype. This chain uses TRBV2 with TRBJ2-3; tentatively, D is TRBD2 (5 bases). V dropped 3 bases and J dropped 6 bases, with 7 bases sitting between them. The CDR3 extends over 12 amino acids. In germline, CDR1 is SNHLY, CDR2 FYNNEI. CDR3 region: CASSERADTQYF. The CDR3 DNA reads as TGTGCCAGCAGTGAGAGGGCGGATACGCAGTATTTT.

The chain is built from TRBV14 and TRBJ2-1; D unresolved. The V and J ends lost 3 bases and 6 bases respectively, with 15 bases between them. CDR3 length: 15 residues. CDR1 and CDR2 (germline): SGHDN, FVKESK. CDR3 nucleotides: TGTGCCAGCAGCCAGCGTTGGGCTAGAACCAATGAGCAGTTCTTC. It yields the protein CASSQRWARTNEQFF.

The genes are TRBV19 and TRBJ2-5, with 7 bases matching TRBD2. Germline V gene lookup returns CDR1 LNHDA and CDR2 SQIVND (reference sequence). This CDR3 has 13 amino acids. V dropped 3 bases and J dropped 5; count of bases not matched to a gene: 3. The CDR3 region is CASSIGGLETQYF. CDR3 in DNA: TGTGCCAGTAGTATCGGGGGGTTGGAGACCCAGTACTTC.

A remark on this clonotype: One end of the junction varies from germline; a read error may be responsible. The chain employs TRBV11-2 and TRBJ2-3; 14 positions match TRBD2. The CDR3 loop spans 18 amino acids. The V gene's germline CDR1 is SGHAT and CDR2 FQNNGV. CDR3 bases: TGTGCCAGCAGCCTCCGACTAGCGGGGGGGCAGGGCACAGATACGCAGTATTTC. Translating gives CASSLRLAGGQGTDTQYF.

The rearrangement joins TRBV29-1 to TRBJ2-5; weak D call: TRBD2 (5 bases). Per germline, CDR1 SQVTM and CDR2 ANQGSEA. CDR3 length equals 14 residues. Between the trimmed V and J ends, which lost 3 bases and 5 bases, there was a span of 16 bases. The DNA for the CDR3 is TGCAGCGTTGACGGCTGGGCTGGGGAGGAGACCCAGTACTTC. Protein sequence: CSVDGWAGEETQYF.

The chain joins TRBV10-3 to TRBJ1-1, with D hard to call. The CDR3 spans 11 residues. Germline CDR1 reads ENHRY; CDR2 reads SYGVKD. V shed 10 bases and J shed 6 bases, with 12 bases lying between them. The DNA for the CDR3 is TGTGCCACCTGGCAAGGGCCTGAAGCTTTCTTT. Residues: CATWQGPEAFF.

The CDR3 region is CAISPTANLAKNIQYF. The CDR3 DNA is TGTGCCATCAGTCCGACAGCCAACCTAGCCAAAAACATTCAGTACTTC. This chain joins TRBV10-3 and TRBJ2-4; D is perhaps TRBD1 (5 bases). Trimming pared 5 bases from V and 0 bases from J, leaving 14 bases between. The length of the CDR3 is 16 residues. Germline values: CDR1 ENHRY, CDR2 SYGVKD.

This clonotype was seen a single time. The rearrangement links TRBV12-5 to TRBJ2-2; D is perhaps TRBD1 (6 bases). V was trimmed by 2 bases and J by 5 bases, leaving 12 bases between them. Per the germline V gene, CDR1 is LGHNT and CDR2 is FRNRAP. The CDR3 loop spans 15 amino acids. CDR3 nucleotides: TGTGCTAGTGGTTTGTTAGGGGGTTTGACCGGGGAGCTGTTTTTT. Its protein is CASGLLGGLTGELFF.

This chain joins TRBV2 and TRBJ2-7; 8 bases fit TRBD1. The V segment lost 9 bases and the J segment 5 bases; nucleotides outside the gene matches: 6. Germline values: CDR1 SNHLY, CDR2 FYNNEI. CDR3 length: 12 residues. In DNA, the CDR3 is TGTGCCAGAAGACAGGGGATGAACGAGCAGTACTTC. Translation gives CARRQGMNEQYF.

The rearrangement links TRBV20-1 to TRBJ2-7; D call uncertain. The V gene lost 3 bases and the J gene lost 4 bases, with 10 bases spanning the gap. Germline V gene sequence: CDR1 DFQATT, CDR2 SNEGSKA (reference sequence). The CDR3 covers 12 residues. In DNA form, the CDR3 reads TGCAGTGCTAGCAGAGCACCGTACGAGCAGTACTTC. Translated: CSASRAPYEQYF.

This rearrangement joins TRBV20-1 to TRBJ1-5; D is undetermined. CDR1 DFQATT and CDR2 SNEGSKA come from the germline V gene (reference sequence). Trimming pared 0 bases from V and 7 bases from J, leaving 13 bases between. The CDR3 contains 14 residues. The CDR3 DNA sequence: TGCAGTGCTAGAGAAGGAGGGCTACACCAGCCCCAGCATTTT. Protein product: CSAREGGLHQPQHF.

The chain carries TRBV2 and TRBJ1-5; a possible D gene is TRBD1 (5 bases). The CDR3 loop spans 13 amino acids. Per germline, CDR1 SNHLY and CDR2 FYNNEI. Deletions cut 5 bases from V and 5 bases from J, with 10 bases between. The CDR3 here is CASSRMGDQPQHF. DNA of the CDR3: TGTGCCAGCAGTAGGATGGGGGATCAGCCCCAGCATTTT.